Sequencing of this TCR beta chain was carried out in a study of chemoradiotherapy in HPV16-positive cancers. For this clone: The antigen is undetermined.

Per germline, CDR1 SEHNR and CDR2 FQNEAQ (reference sequence). This CDR3 spans 12 amino acids. Trimming shortened V by 5 bases and J by 5 bases, and 9 bases separated the two germline ends. Over chemoradiotherapy, repertoires were sampled more than once. Profiled with immunoSEQ multiplex PCR; TCRdb holds only in-frame clones, not every one. The table includes about 17,000 clones, 85% to 95% detected once. Overall study findings and caveats: Only a couple of HPV16-positive patients supplied the functional HPV-specificity definition.

The chain uses TRBV7-9 and TRBJ2-5; D not resolved. Source: blood, taken from a patient who underwent chemoradiotherapy. The sequence derives from a human donor with HPV-associated anogenital cancer. The chain's CDR3 is CASSQTWETQYF. In DNA, the CDR3 is TGTGCCAGCAGCCAGACCTGGGAGACCCAGTACTTC. Combining the CDR3 with reference TRBV7-9 and TRBJ2-5 gives the whole variable domain DTGVSQNPRHKITKRGQNVTFRCDPISEHNRLYWYRQTLGQGPEFLTYFQNEAQLEKSRLLSDRFSAERPKGSFSTLEIQRTEQGDSAMYLCASSQTWETQYFGPGTRLLVL.